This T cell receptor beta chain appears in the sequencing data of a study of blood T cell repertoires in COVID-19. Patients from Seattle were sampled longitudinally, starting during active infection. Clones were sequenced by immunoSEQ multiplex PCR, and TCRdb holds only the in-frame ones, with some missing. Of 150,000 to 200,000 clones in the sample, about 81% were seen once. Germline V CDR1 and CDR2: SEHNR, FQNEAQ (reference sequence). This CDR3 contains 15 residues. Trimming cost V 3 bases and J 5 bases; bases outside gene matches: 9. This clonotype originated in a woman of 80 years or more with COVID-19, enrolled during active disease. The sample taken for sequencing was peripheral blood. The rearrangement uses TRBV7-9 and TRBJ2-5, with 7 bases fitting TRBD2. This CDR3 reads CASSLGGGSSETQYF. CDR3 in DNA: TGTGCCAGCAGCTTGGGCGGCGGGAGCAGTGAGACCCAGTACTTC.